This T cell receptor beta chain was recovered during a study of cytomegalovirus exposure and HLA in healthy donors. At the level of the study: The approximately 120 validation repertoires were produced on the same platform as the roughly 690 repertoires of the first cohort. This was reported in a later analysis.

The donors were members of the validation cohort comprising over 100 subjects, separate from the roughly 680-subject first cohort. Using immunoSEQ multiplex PCR, the repertoire was profiled, and TCRdb retains in-frame clones only, with some absent. Found here are roughly 100,000 clones, about 85% of them singletons; the top ten hold about 4%. The sample comprised PBMCs. The clonotype originates from a woman younger than 30 in good health and CMV-seropositive.

The CDR3 reads CASSLSPDRGIVLGGETQYF. CDR3 coding DNA: TGTGCCAGCAGCCTCTCCCCGGACAGGGGGATTGTACTAGGAGGAGAGACCCAGTACTTC. J is TRBJ2-5 and V is TRBV9, with TRBD1 identical over 10 bases. Germline values: CDR1 SGDLS, CDR2 YYNGEE. V gave up 4 bases and J gave up 4 bases; unmatched junction bases: 22. This CDR3 contains 20 residues.